The sequence of this T cell receptor beta chain was determined in a study of spatial heterogeneity in lung cancer. The study's findings and limits: Among blood samples, ubiquitous expanded tumor TCRs appeared more at resection than at follow-up.

This clonotype showed up many times. Its specificity is unknown. Time point meaning: sample taken at primary tumor resection. Unsorted samples of tumor, nontumor lung or frozen PBMC had their whole RNA sequenced. TCR cDNA molecules each had a unique molecular identifier. MiXCR, run by TCRdb on the 5' RACE reads, gives a single entry per CDR3 protein. The profile covers approximately 10,000 distinct CDR3 sequences, with over 15% appearing a single time and just over 50% taken by the ten largest. The source was PBMCs, collected at surgery. The receptor comes from a male donor with early-stage non-small cell lung cancer.

CDR3 residues: CAVGRGTDTQYF. CDR3 nucleotides: TGTGCCGTCGGGAGGGGGACAGATACGCAGTATTTT. The rearrangement links TRBV24-1 to TRBJ2-3, with 8 nucleotides matching TRBD2. The length of the CDR3 is 12 residues. V lost 12 bases to trimming and J lost 3 bases; unmatched junction nucleotides: 4. Germline V CDR1 and CDR2: KGHDR, SFDVKD.